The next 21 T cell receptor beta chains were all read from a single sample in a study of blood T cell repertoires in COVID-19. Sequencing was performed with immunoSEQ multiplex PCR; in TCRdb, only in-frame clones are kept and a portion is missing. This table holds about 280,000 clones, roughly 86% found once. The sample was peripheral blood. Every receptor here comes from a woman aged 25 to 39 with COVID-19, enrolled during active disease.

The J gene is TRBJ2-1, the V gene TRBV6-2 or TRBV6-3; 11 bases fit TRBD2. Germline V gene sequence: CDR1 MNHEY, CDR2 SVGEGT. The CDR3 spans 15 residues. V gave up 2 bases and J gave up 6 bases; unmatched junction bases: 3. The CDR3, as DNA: TGTGCCAGCAGTTACCCTACTAGCGGGAGCAATGAGCAGTTCTTC. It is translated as CASSYPTSGSNEQFF.

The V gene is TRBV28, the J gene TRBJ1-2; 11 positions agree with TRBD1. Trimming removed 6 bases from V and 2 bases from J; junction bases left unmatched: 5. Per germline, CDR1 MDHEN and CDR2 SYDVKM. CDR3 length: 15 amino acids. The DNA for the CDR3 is TGTGCCAGCAGGAGGGGACAGGGGGTGAACTATGGCTACACCTTC. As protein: CASRRGQGVNYGYTF.

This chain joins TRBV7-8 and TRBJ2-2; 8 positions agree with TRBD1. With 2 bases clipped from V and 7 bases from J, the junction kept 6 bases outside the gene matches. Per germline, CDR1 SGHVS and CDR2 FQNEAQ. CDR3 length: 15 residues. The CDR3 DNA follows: TGTGCCAGCAGCTTAAGGACAGGGTCACTCGGGGAGCTGTTTTTT. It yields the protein CASSLRTGSLGELFF.

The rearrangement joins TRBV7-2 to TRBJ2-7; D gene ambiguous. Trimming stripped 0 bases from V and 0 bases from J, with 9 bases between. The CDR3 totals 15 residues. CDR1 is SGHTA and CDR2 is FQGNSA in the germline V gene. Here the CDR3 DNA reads TGTGCCAGCAGCTTAGCGCCCCAGTTCTCCTACGAGCAGTACTTC. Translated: CASSLAPQFSYEQYF.

The CDR3, as DNA: TGCGCCAGCAGCCGCAAAGGGCGGGGAACCCAGTACTTC. Its translation: CASSRKGRGTQYF. This chain uses TRBV4-3 with TRBJ2-5; TRBD2 might be the D (6 bases). The CDR3 totals 13 residues. V was trimmed by 4 bases and J by 8 bases, leaving 14 bases between them. Germline CDR1 is LGHNA and CDR2 is YSLEER.

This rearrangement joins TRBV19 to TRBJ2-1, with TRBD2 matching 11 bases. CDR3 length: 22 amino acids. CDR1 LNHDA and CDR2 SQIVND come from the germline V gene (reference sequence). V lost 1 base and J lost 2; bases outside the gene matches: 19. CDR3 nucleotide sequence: TGTGCCAGTAGTATAGGACAGTTTAGCGGGAGGGTTTCGTATTTTGCCTACAATGAGCAGTTCTTC. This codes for CASSIGQFSGRVSYFAYNEQFF.

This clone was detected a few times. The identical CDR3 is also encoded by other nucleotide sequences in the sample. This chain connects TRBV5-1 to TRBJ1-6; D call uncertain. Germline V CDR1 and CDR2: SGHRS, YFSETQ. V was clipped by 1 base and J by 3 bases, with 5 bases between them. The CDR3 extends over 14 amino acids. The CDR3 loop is CASSLIGYNSPLHF. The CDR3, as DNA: TGCGCCAGCAGCTTGATCGGCTATAATTCACCCCTCCACTTT.

The CDR3 spells CASSLEFEGAGQPQHF. CDR3 in DNA: TGTGCCAGCAGCTTAGAATTCGAAGGGGCCGGTCAGCCCCAGCATTTT. The chain employs TRBV7-2 and TRBJ1-5, with a possible D match to TRBD1 (5 bases). The germline V gene has CDR1 SGHTA and CDR2 FQGNSA. The CDR3 consists of 16 residues. V was clipped by 1 base and J by 6 bases, with 16 bases between them.

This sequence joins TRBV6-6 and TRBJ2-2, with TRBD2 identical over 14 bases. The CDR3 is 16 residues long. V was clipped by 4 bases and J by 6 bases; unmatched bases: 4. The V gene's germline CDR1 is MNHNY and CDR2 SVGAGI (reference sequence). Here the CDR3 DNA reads TGTGCCAGCAGTTTGGGACTAGCGGGAGAATCCGGGGAGCTGTTTTTT. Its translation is CASSLGLAGESGELFF.

CDR3 DNA sequence: TGTGCCAGCAGCCAAGAGGGTGGCCGGGCCGAAATAACAGGGGGTAGGGTTAAAATTCGTGAGCAGTTCTTC. Translating gives CASSQEGGRAEITGGRVKIREQFF. V usage is TRBV14 and J usage is TRBJ2-1; 8 bases fit TRBD1. The CDR3 runs 24 residues. Trimming cost V 0 bases and J 9 bases; bases outside gene matches: 34. Germline V gene data show CDR1 as SGHDN and CDR2 as FVKESK.

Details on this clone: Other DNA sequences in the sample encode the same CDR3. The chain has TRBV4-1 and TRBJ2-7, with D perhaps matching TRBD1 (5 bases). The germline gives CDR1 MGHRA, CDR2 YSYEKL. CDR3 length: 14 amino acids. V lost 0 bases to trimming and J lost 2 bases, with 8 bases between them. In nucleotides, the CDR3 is TGCGCCAGCAGCCAAGATGACAGAGCCTACGAGCAGTACTTC. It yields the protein CASSQDDRAYEQYF.

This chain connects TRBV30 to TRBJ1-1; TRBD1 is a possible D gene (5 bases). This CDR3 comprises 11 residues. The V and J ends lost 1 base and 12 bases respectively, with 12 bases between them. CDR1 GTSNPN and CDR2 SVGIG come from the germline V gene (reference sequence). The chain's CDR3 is CAWSGGDRSFF. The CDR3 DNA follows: TGTGCCTGGAGTGGGGGGGACCGATCTTTCTTT.

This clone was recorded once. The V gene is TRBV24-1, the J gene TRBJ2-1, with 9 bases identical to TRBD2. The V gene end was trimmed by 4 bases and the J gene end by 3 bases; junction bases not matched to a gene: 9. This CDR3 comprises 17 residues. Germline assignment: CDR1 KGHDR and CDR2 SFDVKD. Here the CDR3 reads CATSDRSTSGVYNEQFF. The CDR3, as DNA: TGTGCCACCAGTGACCGATCGACTAGCGGAGTCTACAATGAGCAGTTCTTC.

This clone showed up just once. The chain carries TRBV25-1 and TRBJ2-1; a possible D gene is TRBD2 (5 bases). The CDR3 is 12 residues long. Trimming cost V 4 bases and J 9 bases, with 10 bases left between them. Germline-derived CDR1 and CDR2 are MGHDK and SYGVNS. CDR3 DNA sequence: TGTGCCAGCAGTGCCACTAGTTCTGAGCAGTTCTTC. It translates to CASSATSSEQFF. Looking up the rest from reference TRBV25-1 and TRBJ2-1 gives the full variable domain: EADIYQTPRYLVIGTGKKITLECSQTMGHDKMYWYQQDPGMELHLIHYSYGVNSTEKGDLSSESTVSRIRTEHFPLTLESARPSHTSQYLCASSATSSEQFFGPGTRLTVL.

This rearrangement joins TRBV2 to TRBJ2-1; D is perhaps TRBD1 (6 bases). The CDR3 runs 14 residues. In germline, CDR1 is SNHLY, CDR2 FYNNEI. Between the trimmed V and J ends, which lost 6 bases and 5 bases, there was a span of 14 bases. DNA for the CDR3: TGTGCCAGCAGCAGGACAGAAAACAACAATGAGCAGTTCTTC. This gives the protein CASSRTENNNEQFF.

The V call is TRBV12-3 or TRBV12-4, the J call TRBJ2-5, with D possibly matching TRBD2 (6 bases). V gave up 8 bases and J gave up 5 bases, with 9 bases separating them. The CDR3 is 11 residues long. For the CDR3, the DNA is TGTGCCAGCCGACGGGAGGAGACCCAGTACTTC. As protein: CASRREETQYF.

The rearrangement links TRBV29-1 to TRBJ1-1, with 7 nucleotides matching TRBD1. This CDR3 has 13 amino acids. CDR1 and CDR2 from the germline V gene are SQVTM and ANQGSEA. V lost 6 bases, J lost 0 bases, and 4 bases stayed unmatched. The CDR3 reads CSVNRGLNTEAFF. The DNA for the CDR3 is TGCAGCGTGAACAGGGGCCTGAACACTGAAGCTTTCTTT.

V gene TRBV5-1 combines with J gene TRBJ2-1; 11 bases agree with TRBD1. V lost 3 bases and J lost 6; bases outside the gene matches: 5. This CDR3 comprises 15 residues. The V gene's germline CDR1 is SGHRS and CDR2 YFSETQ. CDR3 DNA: TGCGCCAGCAGCTCTTCCGGGACAGGGGGCAATGAGCAGTTCTTC. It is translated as CASSSSGTGGNEQFF.

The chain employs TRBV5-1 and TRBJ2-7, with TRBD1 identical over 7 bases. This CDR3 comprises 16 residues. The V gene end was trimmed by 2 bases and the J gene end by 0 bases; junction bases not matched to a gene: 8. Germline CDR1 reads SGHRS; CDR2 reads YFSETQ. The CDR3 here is CASSFMGTENSYEQYF. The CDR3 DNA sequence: TGCGCCAGCAGCTTCATGGGGACAGAAAACTCCTACGAGCAGTACTTC.

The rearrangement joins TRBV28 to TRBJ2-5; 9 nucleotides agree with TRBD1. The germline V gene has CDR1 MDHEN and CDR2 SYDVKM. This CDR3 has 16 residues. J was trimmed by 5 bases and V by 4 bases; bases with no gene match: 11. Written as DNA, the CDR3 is TGTGCCAGCAGTTCCCCCCCGGGACAGGGTGCGGAGACCCAGTACTTC. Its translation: CASSSPPGQGAETQYF.

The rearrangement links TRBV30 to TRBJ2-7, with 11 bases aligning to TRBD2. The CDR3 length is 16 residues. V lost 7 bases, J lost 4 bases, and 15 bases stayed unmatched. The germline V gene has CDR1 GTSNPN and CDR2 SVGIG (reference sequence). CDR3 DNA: TGTGCCTCTAGTGGGACTAGCGGCAGACCCCAGTACGAGCAGTACTTC. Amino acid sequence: CASSGTSGRPQYEQYF.